This is a list of T cell receptor beta chains from one sample in a study of T-cell reconstitution after alpha-beta-depleted transplantation in children. MiXCR was run by TCRdb on the PCR reads, yielding one entry per CDR3 protein. The sample includes around 800,000 distinct CDR3 sequences, less than 20% of them seen just once. Source: PBMCs, mostly from graft donor cells, taken 360 days after TCRalphabeta/CD19-depleted stem cell transplant. These receptor sequences come from a male patient between 5 and 17 years old who had a stem cell transplant for acute lymphoblastic leukemia, so the T cells may come from the graft donor. CDR3s include the opening cysteine and the closing phenylalanine or tryptophan. A D gene is named only where the DNA matches it firmly. Size is stated for part of the rows, as once, few or many counts, or as a class when the clone is expanded.

>TRBJ2-1|.|.|TRBV24-1
CATSVGGTPWGNEQFF
TGTGCCACCAGTGTGGGTGGGACCCCCTGGGGCAATGAGCAGTTCTTC
>TRBJ2-7|.|.|TRBV20-1
CSARVGDHPQYF
TGCAGTGCTAGAGTTGGGGATCATCCTCAGTACTTC
>TRBJ1-2|few|.|TRBV29-1
CSVRDTDKPRAYGYTF
TGCAGCGTCCGGGACACCGACAAACCGAGAGCCTATGGCTACACCTTC
>TRBJ2-1|few|.|TRBV5-6
CASNLGSNEQFF
TGTGCCAGCAACCTAGGGAGCAATGAGCAGTTCTTC
>TRBJ2-3|.|.|TRBV29-1
CSVTEVTDTQYF
TGCAGCGTGACAGAGGTCACAGATACGCAGTATTTT
>TRBJ2-7|few|TRBD2|TRBV6-2/TRBV6-3
CASSYSGLAGGYEQYF
TGTGCCAGCAGTTACTCGGGACTAGCGGGAGGATACGAGCAGTACTTC
>TRBJ2-7|.|.|TRBV13
CASSFPQSYEQYF
TGTGCCAGCAGCTTCCCCCAGTCCTACGAGCAGTACTTC
>TRBJ2-6|.|.|TRBV24-1
CATSEGGSGANVLTF
TGTGCCACCAGTGAGGGAGGCTCTGGGGCCAACGTCCTGACTTTC
>TRBJ1-1|few|.|TRBV7-9
CASSLVALPEAFF
TGTGCCAGCAGCTTAGTAGCACTGCCGGAAGCTTTCTTT
>TRBJ2-7|few|.|TRBV29-1
CSVEGGVYEQYF
TGCAGCGTTGAAGGGGGGGTCTACGAGCAGTACTTC
>TRBJ2-7|few|TRBD2|TRBV7-6
CASSLGSGRALVYEQYF
TGTGCCAGCAGCTTAGGGAGCGGGAGGGCCCTTGTCTACGAGCAGTACTTC
>TRBJ2-3|.|.|TRBV20-1
CSASRGRQHTDTQYF
TGCAGTGCTAGTAGGGGGAGGCAGCACACAGATACGCAGTATTTT
>TRBJ2-7|.|.|TRBV10-3
CAISGRTYEQYF
TGTGCCATCAGTGGTCGGACCTACGAGCAGTACTTC
>TRBJ2-2|few|.|TRBV27
CASSLSRLGGELFF
TGTGCCAGCAGTTTGTCGAGGTTAGGCGGGGAGCTGTTTTTT
>TRBJ2-1|.|.|TRBV2
CASKRGTILSGGSYNEQFF
TGTGCCAGCAAGAGGGGGACAATTCTATCTGGGGGCTCCTACAATGAGCAGTTCTTC
>TRBJ2-1|.|TRBD1|TRBV7-3
CASSFAPGQGNPYNEQFF
TGTGCCAGCAGCTTCGCCCCGGGACAGGGTAATCCTTACAATGAGCAGTTCTTC
>TRBJ2-6|few|TRBD1|TRBV7-8
CASRENRGAGANVLTF
TGTGCCAGCAGAGAAAACAGGGGCGCCGGGGCCAACGTCCTGACTTTC
>TRBJ1-3|few|TRBD1|TRBV29-1
CSVADRASGNTIYF
TGCAGCGTCGCTGACAGGGCCTCTGGAAACACCATATATTTT
>TRBJ2-1|few|TRBD2|TRBV9
CASSVGVSGSYEQFF
TGTGCCAGCAGCGTAGGGGTTAGCGGGAGTTATGAGCAGTTCTTC
>TRBJ1-2|.|TRBD1|TRBV2
CASSQRTGNYGYTF
TGTGCCAGCAGTCAAAGGACAGGGAACTATGGCTACACCTTC
>TRBJ2-1|.|.|TRBV5-1
CASSLVSPYESSYNEQFF
TGCGCCAGCAGCTTGGTGTCCCCTTATGAGAGCTCCTACAATGAGCAGTTCTTC
>TRBJ2-1|.|TRBD1|TRBV29-1
CSDRDRGYNEQFF
TGCAGCGACAGGGACAGAGGTTACAATGAGCAGTTCTTC
>TRBJ1-5|.|.|TRBV28
CASSPQSRPQHF
TGTGCCAGCAGTCCCCAGTCGCGGCCCCAGCATTTT
>TRBJ1-6|.|.|TRBV28
CASSFQYNSPLHF
TGTGCCAGCAGTTTCCAGTATAATTCACCCCTCCACTTT
>TRBJ1-2|.|.|TRBV5-1
CASSFPNMTVNYGYTF
TGCGCCAGCAGCTTCCCAAACATGACAGTGAACTATGGCTACACCTTC
>TRBJ1-5|.|.|TRBV11-2
CASSLDSWAAGNQPQHF
TGTGCCAGCAGCTTAGATAGTTGGGCAGCGGGCAATCAGCCCCAGCATTTT
>TRBJ2-7|few|.|TRBV20-1
CSAISQEYYEQYF
TGCAGTGCAATATCGCAGGAGTACTACGAGCAGTACTTC
>TRBJ2-7|few|.|TRBV7-2
CASSLGVTTEQYF
TGTGCCAGCAGCTTAGGCGTGACGACGGAGCAGTACTTC
>TRBJ2-7|few|TRBD1|TRBV9
CASSVPDRAPSYEQYF
TGTGCCAGCAGCGTTCCCGACAGGGCCCCCTCCTACGAGCAGTACTTC
>TRBJ2-5|few|.|TRBV5-1
CASSLDGGGKTQYF
TGCGCCAGCAGCTTGGACGGGGGCGGGAAGACCCAGTACTTC
>TRBJ2-5|few|.|TRBV21-1
CAVPQGMETQYF
TGTGCCGTCCCTCAGGGGATGGAGACCCAGTACTTC
>TRBJ2-5|few|.|TRBV11-2
CASSLSGGGMETQYF
TGTGCCAGCAGCTTATCCGGGGGCGGGATGGAGACCCAGTACTTC
>TRBJ2-7|.|TRBD2|TRBV20-1
CSARRTAGAHEQYF
TGCAGTGCTAGAAGGACGGCGGGAGCCCACGAGCAGTACTTC
>TRBJ2-3|.|TRBD2|TRBV13
CASSHRLAGGIDRQYF
TGTGCCAGCAGCCATCGACTAGCGGGAGGAATAGATAGGCAGTATTTT
>TRBJ1-4|few|.|TRBV12-3/TRBV12-4
CATSALVEKLFF
TGTGCCACTTCGGCCCTGGTTGAAAAACTGTTTTTT
>TRBJ2-1|.|.|TRBV20-1
CSASPSLVSYNEQFF
TGCAGTGCTAGTCCTAGTCTAGTGTCCTACAATGAGCAGTTCTTC
>TRBJ1-4|.|.|TRBV19
CASTKNEKLFF
TGTGCCAGTACGAAGAATGAAAAACTGTTTTTT
>TRBJ1-6|few|TRBD1|TRBV7-9
CASSRGQGYDSPLHF
TGTGCCAGCAGCAGGGGACAGGGGTACGATTCACCCCTCCACTTT
>TRBJ1-4|.|.|TRBV12-3/TRBV12-4
CASSRRQVATNEKLFF
TGTGCCAGCAGCCGCCGACAGGTTGCAACTAATGAAAAACTGTTTTTT
>TRBJ2-2|few|.|TRBV7-3
CASSPGWAGYTGELFF
TGTGCCAGCAGCCCGGGGTGGGCAGGATACACCGGGGAGCTGTTTTTT
>TRBJ2-1|few|.|TRBV10-1
CASSESLTEQFF
TGCGCCAGCAGTGAGTCCCTCACCGAGCAGTTCTTC
>TRBJ1-2|few|TRBD1|TRBV4-1
CASSQVFTGGNYGYTF
TGCGCCAGCAGCCAAGTCTTTACAGGGGGCAACTATGGCTACACCTTC
>TRBJ1-4|few|.|TRBV18
CASSPRQNEKLFF
TGTGCCAGCTCACCAAGACAGAATGAAAAACTGTTTTTT
>TRBJ2-1|.|.|TRBV9
CASSGDPNYNEQFF
TGTGCCAGCAGCGGGGACCCTAATTACAATGAGCAGTTCTTC
>TRBJ2-2|few|.|TRBV4-1
CASSQEASLYTGELFF
TGCGCCAGCAGCCAAGAAGCTAGCTTGTACACCGGGGAGCTGTTTTTT
>TRBJ2-1|.|TRBD2|TRBV20-1
CSSRGPGLASYNEQFF
TGCAGTTCCAGGGGCCCGGGACTAGCCTCCTACAATGAGCAGTTCTTC
>TRBJ2-5|few|TRBD2|TRBV12-3/TRBV12-4
CASSFAGVGETQYF
TGTGCCAGCAGTTTTGCGGGAGTGGGAGAGACCCAGTACTTC
>TRBJ2-2|few|.|TRBV21-1
CASSFNLAGTTGELFF
TGTGCCAGCAGCTTCAATCTAGCGGGGACAACCGGGGAGCTGTTTTTT